This T cell receptor beta chain was sequenced for a study of PD-1 blockade in classical Hodgkin lymphoma. CDR1 SNHLY and CDR2 FYNNEI come from the germline V gene. This CDR3 has 11 amino acids. Trimming pared 6 bases from V and 2 bases from J, leaving 4 bases between. Profiled with immunoSEQ multiplex PCR; TCRdb holds only in-frame clones, not every one. The sample yields 40,000 to 50,000 clones, 69% seen once. Time point denoted: cycle 4 day 1 (C4D1), after five to seven weeks of nivolumab. Brentuximab vedotin exposure varied, and every patient relapsed after autologous stem cell transplantation. Study observations and caveats: Complete responders had baseline diversity similar to newly diagnosed patients. While CD8+ TCR diversity did not rise significantly by C4D1, CD4+ TCR diversity did. At baseline, newly diagnosed patients reportedly showed less TCR diversity than healthy donors.

Many counts were recorded for this clone. Its matching antigen is unknown. The chain has TRBV2 and TRBJ2-5, with D unresolved. The sequence came from a human donor with classical Hodgkin lymphoma. The sequencing used peripheral blood mononuclear cells (PBMCs), collected before the fourth cycle of nivolumab. CDR3 sequence: CASSRQETQYF. The CDR3 coding sequence is TGTGCCAGCAGCAGACAAGAGACCCAGTACTTC.